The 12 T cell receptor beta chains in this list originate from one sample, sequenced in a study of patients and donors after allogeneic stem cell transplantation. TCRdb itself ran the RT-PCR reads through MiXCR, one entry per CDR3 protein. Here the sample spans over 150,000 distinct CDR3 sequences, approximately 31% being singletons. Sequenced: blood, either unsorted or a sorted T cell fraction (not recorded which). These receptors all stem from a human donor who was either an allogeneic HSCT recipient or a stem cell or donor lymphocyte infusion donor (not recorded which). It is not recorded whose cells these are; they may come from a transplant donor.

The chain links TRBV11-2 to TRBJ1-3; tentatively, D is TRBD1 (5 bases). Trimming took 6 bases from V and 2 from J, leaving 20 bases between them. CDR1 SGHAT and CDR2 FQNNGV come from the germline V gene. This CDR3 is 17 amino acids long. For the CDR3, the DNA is TGTGCCAGCAGTCGAAGACTACTAGGGGCAGCTGGAAACACCATATATTTT. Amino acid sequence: CASSRRLLGAAGNTIYF.

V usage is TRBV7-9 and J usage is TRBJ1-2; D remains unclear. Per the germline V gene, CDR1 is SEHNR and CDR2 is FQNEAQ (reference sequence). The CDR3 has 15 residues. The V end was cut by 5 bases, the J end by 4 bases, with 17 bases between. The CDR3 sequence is CASSISSGAGYGYTF. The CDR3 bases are TGTGCCAGCAGCATATCCTCGGGCGCCGGCTATGGCTACACCTTC.

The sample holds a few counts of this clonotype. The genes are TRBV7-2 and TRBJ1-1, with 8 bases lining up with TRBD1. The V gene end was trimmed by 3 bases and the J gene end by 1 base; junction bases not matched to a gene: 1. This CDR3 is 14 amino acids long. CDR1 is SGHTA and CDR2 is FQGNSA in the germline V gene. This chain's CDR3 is CASSFDRGNTEAFF. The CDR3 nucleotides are TGTGCCAGCAGCTTTGACAGGGGGAACACTGAAGCTTTCTTT. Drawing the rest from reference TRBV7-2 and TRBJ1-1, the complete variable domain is GAGVSQSPSNKVTEKGKDVELRCDPISGHTALYWYRQSLGQGLEFLIYFQGNSAPDKSGLPSDRFSAERTGGSVSTLTIQRTQQEDSAVYLCASSFDRGNTEAFFGQGTRLTVV.

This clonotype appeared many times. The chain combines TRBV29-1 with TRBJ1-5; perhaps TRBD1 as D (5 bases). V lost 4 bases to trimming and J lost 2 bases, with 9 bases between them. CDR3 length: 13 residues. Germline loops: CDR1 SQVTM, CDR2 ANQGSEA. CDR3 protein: CSVVTGRNQPQHF. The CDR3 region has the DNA TGCAGCGTTGTAACGGGACGCAATCAGCCCCAGCATTTT.

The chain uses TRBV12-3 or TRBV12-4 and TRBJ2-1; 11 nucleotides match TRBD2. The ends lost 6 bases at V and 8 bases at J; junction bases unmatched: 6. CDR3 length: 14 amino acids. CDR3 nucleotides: TGTGCCAGCAGCCGACTAGCGGGAATGTATGAGCAGTTCTTC. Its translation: CASSRLAGMYEQFF.

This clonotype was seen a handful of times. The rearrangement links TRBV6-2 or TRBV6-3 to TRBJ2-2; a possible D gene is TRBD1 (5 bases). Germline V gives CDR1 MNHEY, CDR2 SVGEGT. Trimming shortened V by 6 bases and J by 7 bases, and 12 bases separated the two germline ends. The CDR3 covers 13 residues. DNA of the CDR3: TGTGCCAGCAGCACTTGGGGCGGCGGGGAGCTGTTTTTT. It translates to CASSTWGGGELFF.

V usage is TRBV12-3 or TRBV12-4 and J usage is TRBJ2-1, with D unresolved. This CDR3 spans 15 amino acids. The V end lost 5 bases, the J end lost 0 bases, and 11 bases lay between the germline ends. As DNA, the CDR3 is TGTGCCAGCAGTCTTACCTTAAGCTCCTACAATGAGCAGTTCTTC. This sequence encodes CASSLTLSSYNEQFF.

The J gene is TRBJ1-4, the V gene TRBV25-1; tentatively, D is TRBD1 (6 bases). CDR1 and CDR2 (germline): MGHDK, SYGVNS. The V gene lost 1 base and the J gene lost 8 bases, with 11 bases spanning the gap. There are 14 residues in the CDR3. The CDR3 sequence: CASSESGAGEKLFF. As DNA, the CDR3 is TGTGCCAGCAGTGAATCAGGGGCAGGGGAAAAACTGTTTTTT. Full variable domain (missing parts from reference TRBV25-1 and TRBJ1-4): EADIYQTPRYLVIGTGKKITLECSQTMGHDKMYWYQQDPGMELHLIHYSYGVNSTEKGDLSSESTVSRIRTEHFPLTLESARPSHTSQYLCASSESGAGEKLFFGSGTQLSVL.

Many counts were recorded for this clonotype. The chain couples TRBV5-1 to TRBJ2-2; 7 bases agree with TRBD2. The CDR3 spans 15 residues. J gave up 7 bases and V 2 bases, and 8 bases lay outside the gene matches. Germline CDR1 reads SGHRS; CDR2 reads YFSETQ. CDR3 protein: CASSLVAGGLGELFF. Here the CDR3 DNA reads TGCGCCAGCAGCTTAGTAGCGGGCGGCCTCGGGGAGCTGTTTTTT.

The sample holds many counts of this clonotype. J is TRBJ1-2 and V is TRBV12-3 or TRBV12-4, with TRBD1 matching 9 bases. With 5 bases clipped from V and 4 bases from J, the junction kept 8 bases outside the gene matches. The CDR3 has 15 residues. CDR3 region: CASSPGDRASYGYTF. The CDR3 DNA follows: TGTGCCAGCAGTCCCGGGGACAGGGCGAGCTATGGCTACACCTTC.

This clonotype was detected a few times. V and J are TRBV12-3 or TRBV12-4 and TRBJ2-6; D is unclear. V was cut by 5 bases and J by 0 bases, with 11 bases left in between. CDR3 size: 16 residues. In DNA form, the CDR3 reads TGTGCCAGCAGTACCCGCGGCTACTCTGGGGCCAACGTCCTGACTTTC. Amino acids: CASSTRGYSGANVLTF.

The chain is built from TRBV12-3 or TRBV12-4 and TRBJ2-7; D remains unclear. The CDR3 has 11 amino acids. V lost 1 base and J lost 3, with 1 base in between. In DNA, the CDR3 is TGTGCCAGCAGTTTAGTCTACGAGCAGTACTTC. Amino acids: CASSLVYEQYF.